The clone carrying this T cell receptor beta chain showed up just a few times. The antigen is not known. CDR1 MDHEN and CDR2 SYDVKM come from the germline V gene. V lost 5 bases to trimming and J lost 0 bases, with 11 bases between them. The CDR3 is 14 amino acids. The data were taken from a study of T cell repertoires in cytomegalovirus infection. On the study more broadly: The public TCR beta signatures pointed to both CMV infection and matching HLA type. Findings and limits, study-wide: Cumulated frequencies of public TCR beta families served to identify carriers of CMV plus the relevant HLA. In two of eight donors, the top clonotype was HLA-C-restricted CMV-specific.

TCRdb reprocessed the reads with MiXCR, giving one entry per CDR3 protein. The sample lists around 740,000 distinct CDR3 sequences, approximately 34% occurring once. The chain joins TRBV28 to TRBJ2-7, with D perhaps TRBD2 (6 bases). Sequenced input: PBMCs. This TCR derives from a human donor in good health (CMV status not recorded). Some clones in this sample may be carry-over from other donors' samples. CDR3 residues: CASSLLASSYEQYF. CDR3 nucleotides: TGTGCCAGCAGTCTCCTAGCGAGCTCCTACGAGCAGTACTTC.